This record concerns one T cell receptor beta chain sequence. These data are taken from a study of T-cell memory formation after mild COVID-19. The CDR3 length is 15 residues. Germline assignment: CDR1 KGHSH and CDR2 LQKENI. The germline V and J ends were trimmed by 5 bases and 1 base, with 13 bases remaining between them. TCRdb called the 5' RACE reads again in MiXCR, with one record for every CDR3 protein. In the table there are roughly 240,000 distinct CDR3 sequences, 15% of which are singletons. The sequence was obtained from an adult woman who had mild COVID-19 (a few samples of this study predate the infection). Cell type and time point are not known. The chain couples TRBV18 to TRBJ2-3; D is perhaps TRBD1 (5 bases). Sequenced sample: PBMCs or a T cell subset sorted from them (not recorded which). CDR3 loop: CASSDRLPRTDTQYF. The CDR3 DNA reads TGTGCCAGCTCAGACAGATTACCTCGCACAGATACGCAGTATTTT.